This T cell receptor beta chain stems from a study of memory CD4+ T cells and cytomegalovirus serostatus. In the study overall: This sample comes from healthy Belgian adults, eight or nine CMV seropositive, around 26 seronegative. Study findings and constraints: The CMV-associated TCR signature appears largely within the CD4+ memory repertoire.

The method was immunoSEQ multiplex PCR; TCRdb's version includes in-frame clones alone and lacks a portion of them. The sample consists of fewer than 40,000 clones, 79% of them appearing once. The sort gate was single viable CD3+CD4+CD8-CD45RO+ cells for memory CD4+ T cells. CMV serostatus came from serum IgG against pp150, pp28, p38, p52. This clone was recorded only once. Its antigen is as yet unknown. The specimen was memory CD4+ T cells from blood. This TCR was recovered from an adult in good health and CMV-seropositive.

DNA for the CDR3: TGTGCCAGCTCACCGGGACTTTCGTCCAATGGCTACACCTTC. It specifies CASSPGLSSNGYTF. This chain uses TRBV18 with TRBJ1-2; a weak D match, TRBD1 (5 bases). Between the trimmed V and J ends, which lost 3 bases and 6 bases, there was a span of 14 bases. Looked up from germline, CDR1 is KGHSH and CDR2 is LQKENI. The CDR3 sequence is 14 residues long.